The 7 T cell receptor beta chains below all came from one sample that was sequenced in a study of cytomegalovirus exposure and HLA in healthy donors (dated by TCRdb to about 2017). The receptor library was made with the immunoSEQ multiplex PCR assay. The multiplex PCR relied on a mix of 60 forward primers for TCR Vbeta segments and 13 reverse primers for TCR Jbeta segments. Sourced from immuneACCESS, this table was stored by TCRdb with only in-frame sequences that have V and J called. A share of the clones is absent; for the studies checked, an unresolved V gene accounts for under half, and the remainder has no known explanation. The sample yields about 160,000 clones; around 75% were counted once. The ten biggest clones cover around 1.6% of the sample. Sequences were obtained from PBMCs. The receptor source for this set is a woman under 30 in good health and CMV-seronegative.

V is TRBV28 and J is TRBJ1-6; maybe TRBD1 (6 bases). Germline CDR1 is MDHEN and CDR2 is SYDVKM. CDR3 length equals 14 residues. The ends were cut back, 2 bases at V and 10 bases at J, with 12 bases in the middle. For the CDR3, the DNA is TGTGCCAGCAGTTTAGGGGGGGGGCTATCACCCCTCCACTTT. Translation gives CASSLGGGLSPLHF.

The chain recombines TRBV25-1 with TRBJ2-3; 9 bases are a match to TRBD1. Germline CDR1 and CDR2: MGHDK and SYGVNS. J was trimmed by 2 bases and V by 2 bases; bases with no gene match: 8. The CDR3 extends over 17 amino acids. The CDR3 here is CASSEAEGQGFTDTQYF. In DNA, the CDR3 is TGTGCCAGCAGTGAAGCTGAGGGACAGGGTTTCACAGATACGCAGTATTTT.

The V call is TRBV10-3, the J call TRBJ1-1; 10 bases match TRBD1. This CDR3 spans 13 amino acids. Germline V gene lookup returns CDR1 ENHRY and CDR2 SYGVKD. J gave up 5 bases and V 9 bases, and 6 bases lay outside the gene matches. CDR3 loop: CAMSRQGATEAFF. CDR3 DNA sequence: TGTGCCATGAGTCGACAGGGGGCGACTGAAGCTTTCTTT.

V usage is TRBV7-8 and J usage is TRBJ1-2, with unresolved D. With 1 base removed from V and 0 bases from J, the gap between germline ends came to 12 bases. This CDR3 spans 16 amino acids. The germline V gene has CDR1 SGHVS and CDR2 FQNEAQ. The CDR3 DNA sequence: TGTGCCAGCAGCTTAGATCCCGGTGGAGCTAACTATGGCTACACCTTC. Its protein is CASSLDPGGANYGYTF.

This chain uses TRBV11-3 with TRBJ2-5; 13 positions match TRBD2. V shed 5 bases and J 5 bases; nucleotides not matched to a gene: 5. This CDR3 region has 15 residues. Germline V CDR1 and CDR2: SGHNT, YENEEA. This chain's CDR3 is CASSRGTSGVETQYF. In DNA, the CDR3 is TGTGCCAGCAGCAGAGGGACTAGCGGGGTTGAGACCCAGTACTTC.

The CDR3 DNA reads as TGTGCCAGCAGTTTGGGGGGTGGAGGATTCGAGCAGTACTTC. It codes for CASSLGGGGFEQYF. The J gene is TRBJ2-5, the V gene TRBV28; possibly TRBD2 for D (6 bases). The J call may be incorrect, as the DNA end agrees better with TRBJ2-7. This CDR3 has 14 amino acids. Germline CDR1 and CDR2: MDHEN and SYDVKM.

This clone turned up a few times. Written as DNA, the CDR3 is TGTGCCAGCTCACCGGGGACAGGGCGTAGGGACACTGAAGCTTTCTTT. It yields the protein CASSPGTGRRDTEAFF. The chain joins TRBV18 to TRBJ1-1; 9 nucleotides agree with TRBD1. From germline, CDR1 is KGHSH and CDR2 LQKENI. The length of the CDR3 is 16 residues. V shed 3 bases and J 3 bases; nucleotides not matched to a gene: 8.